These 4 T cell receptor beta chains originate from one sample sequenced in a study of blood T cell repertoires in COVID-19. The method was immunoSEQ multiplex PCR; TCRdb's version includes in-frame clones alone and lacks a portion of them. The table includes a few hundred thousand clones, just over 85% detected once. The material sequenced was peripheral blood. The origin of the receptors is a woman in her thirties with active or convalescent COVID-19.

The V gene is TRBV30, the J gene TRBJ1-2; D call uncertain. Trimming stripped 3 bases from V and 4 bases from J, with 9 bases between. Germline CDR1 GTSNPN, CDR2 SVGIG (reference sequence). The CDR3 totals 12 residues. The CDR3 here is CAWRDFFYGYTF. CDR3 sequence (DNA): TGTGCCTGGAGGGACTTTTTCTATGGCTACACCTTC.

CDR3 sequence reads: CASSLLQGLGGYTF. The CDR3 region has the DNA TGTGCCAGCAGTTTACTCCAGGGTCTCGGCGGCTACACCTTC. The chain combines TRBV28 with TRBJ1-2, with TRBD1 as a possible D gene (5 bases). Germline lookup yields CDR1 MDHEN and CDR2 SYDVKM. V shed 2 bases and J shed 8 bases, with 15 bases lying between them. CDR3 length equals 14 residues.

V is TRBV28 and J is TRBJ1-4, with D possibly being TRBD1 (5 bases). Germline V gene lookup returns CDR1 MDHEN and CDR2 SYDVKM. Trimming removed 8 bases at V and 0 bases at J, with 13 bases between. The CDR3 has 15 amino acids. The CDR3 loop is CASGLQGATNEKLFF. Written as DNA, the CDR3 is TGTGCCAGCGGCCTTCAGGGTGCAACTAATGAAAAACTGTTTTTT.

The chain employs TRBV5-1 and TRBJ2-5, with TRBD2 matching 13 bases. The germline V gene has CDR1 SGHRS and CDR2 YFSETQ. CDR3 length: 15 residues. V lost 6 bases, J lost 4 bases, and 6 bases stayed unmatched. This chain's CDR3 is CASTILAGGRETQYF. CDR3 DNA: TGCGCCAGCACCATACTAGCGGGGGGGCGAGAGACCCAGTACTTC. Full variable domain (missing parts from reference TRBV5-1 and TRBJ2-5): KAGVTQTPRYLIKTRGQQVTLSCSPISGHRSVSWYQQTPGQGLQFLFEYFSETQRNKGNFPGRFSGRQFSNSRSEMNVSTLELGDSALYLCASTILAGGRETQYFGPGTRLLVL.